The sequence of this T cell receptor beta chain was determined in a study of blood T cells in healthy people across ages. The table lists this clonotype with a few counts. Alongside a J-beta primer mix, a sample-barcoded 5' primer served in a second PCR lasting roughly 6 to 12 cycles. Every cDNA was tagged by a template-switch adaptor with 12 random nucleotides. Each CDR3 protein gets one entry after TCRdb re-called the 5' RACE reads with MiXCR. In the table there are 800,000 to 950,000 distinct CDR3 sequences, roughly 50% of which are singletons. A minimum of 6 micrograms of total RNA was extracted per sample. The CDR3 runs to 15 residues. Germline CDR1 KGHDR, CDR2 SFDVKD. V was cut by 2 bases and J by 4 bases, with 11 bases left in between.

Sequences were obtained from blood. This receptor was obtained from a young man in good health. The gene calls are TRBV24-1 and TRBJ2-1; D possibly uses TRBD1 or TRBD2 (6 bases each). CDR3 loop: CATSDSRGPYNEQFF. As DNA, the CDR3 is TGTGCCACCAGTGATTCCCGGGGGCCTTACAATGAGCAGTTCTTC.